Shown below are 13 T cell receptor beta chains from a single sample sequenced in a study of blood T cells in healthy people across ages (dated by TCRdb to between 2015 and 2016). The library was built by means of 5' RACE. Instrument used: Illumina HiSeq 2500. The second PCR ran for roughly 6 to 11 cycles and used a J-beta primer mix along with a sample-barcoded 5' primer. The public reads were quality trimmed at Q25 with fastp and then assembled into clones with MiXCR by TCRdb, keeping productive beta chains. Rows are unified per CDR3 protein, each entry keeping the most common DNA and genes. Here the sample has 630,000 or so distinct CDR3 sequences; 32% occur a single time. In total, the top ten clones hold just over 15% of the sample. Material: blood. The receptor source for this set is a woman aged 80 or older in good health. Donor details come from another sample of the same person, matched by shared clones.

Turning to this clonotype: Just one base apart from a much larger clone, this may be a read error. The chain links TRBV7-2 to TRBJ1-1, with D uncertain. Germline values: CDR1 SGHTA, CDR2 FQGNSA. The CDR3 extends over 13 amino acids. Deletions cut 7 bases from V and 2 bases from J, with 11 bases between. CDR3 in DNA: TGTGCCAGCATGAAAATGATAAACACTGAAGCTTTCTTT. Encoded protein: CASMKMINTEAFF.

The CDR3 DNA reads TGTGCCAGCAGCGACAGCCTCACAGGGACGGGTCAGCCCCAGCATTTT. This gives the protein CASSDSLTGTGQPQHF. The gene calls are TRBV7-2 and TRBJ1-5; a weak D match, TRBD1 (6 bases). Per germline, CDR1 SGHTA and CDR2 FQGNSA. The V and J ends lost 5 bases and 6 bases respectively, with 20 bases between them. This CDR3 has 16 amino acids.

At least ten counts were recorded for this clonotype. V usage is TRBV13 and J usage is TRBJ2-1; 11 nucleotides align to TRBD2. V was clipped by 0 bases and J by 7 bases; unmatched bases: 8. This CDR3 region has 17 residues. Germline V lookup: CDR1 PRHDT, CDR2 FYEKMQ (reference sequence). For the CDR3, the DNA is TGTGCCAGCAGCTTAGGCACCCTAGCGGGGGGTTGGAATGAGCAGTTCTTC. It codes for CASSLGTLAGGWNEQFF.

This clonotype was seen repeatedly, ten times or more. The genes are TRBV20-1 and TRBJ2-1; weak D call: TRBD2 (5 bases). V lost 3 bases, J lost 6 bases, and 15 bases lay in between. This CDR3 has 14 residues. Germline CDR1 and CDR2: DFQATT and SNEGSKA (reference sequence). The CDR3 protein is CSASEGSRGNEQFF. Here the CDR3 DNA reads TGCAGTGCTAGCGAGGGAAGTCGGGGCAATGAGCAGTTCTTC.

About this clonotype itself: The junction and the germline gene differ at one end; a read error may be behind it. This sequence joins TRBV12-3 or TRBV12-4 and TRBJ2-1, with D unclear. The CDR3 loop spans 13 amino acids. Here the CDR3 DNA reads TGTGCCAGGAGTTTGGGTGGTTGCAATGAGCAGTTCTTC. It encodes CARSLGGCNEQFF.

This clonotype was observed at least ten times. This rearrangement joins TRBV25-1 to TRBJ2-1; 7 nucleotides match TRBD2. J gave up 8 bases and V 0 bases, and 1 base lay outside the gene matches. Germline V CDR1 and CDR2: MGHDK, SYGVNS. The CDR3 has 13 residues. This chain's CDR3 is CASSEYGGDEQFF. CDR3 DNA: TGTGCCAGCAGTGAATATGGGGGGGATGAGCAGTTCTTC.

Worth noting for this clonotype: A much larger clonotype is one base distant, so this may be a read error. In DNA, the CDR3 is TGTGCCAGCAGTTCCAACAGGGGGCGGAATGAGCAGTTCTTC. This codes for CASSSNRGRNEQFF. The chain uses TRBV27 and TRBJ2-1, with 9 bases aligning to TRBD1. Germline V gene sequence: CDR1 MNHEY, CDR2 SMNVEV (reference sequence). The CDR3 loop spans 14 amino acids. With 4 bases clipped from V and 7 bases from J, the junction kept 5 bases outside the gene matches.

A few counts support this clonotype. The chain links TRBV7-2 to TRBJ2-3; TRBD2 is a possible D gene (7 bases). Germline V gene lookup returns CDR1 SGHTA and CDR2 FQGNSA. The V end lost 5 bases, the J end lost 1 base, and 19 bases lay between the germline ends. This CDR3 has 17 amino acids. CDR3 in amino acids: CASSPFGGRGGTDTQYF. As DNA, the CDR3 is TGTGCCAGCAGCCCTTTCGGGGGCCGGGGGGGCACAGATACGCAGTATTTT.

This clonotype was found many times. V gene TRBV5-6 combines with J gene TRBJ2-5, with D perhaps TRBD2 (6 bases). V lost 3 bases and J 0 bases, leaving 21 bases between the germline ends. The CDR3 loop spans 18 amino acids. Germline CDR1 and CDR2: SGHDT and YYEEEE. The CDR3 DNA follows: TGTGCCAGCAGCTCGAAACTTTTACCGGGACTGCACCAAGAGACCCAGTACTTC. Its translation is CASSSKLLPGLHQETQYF.

In its sample, this clonotype was seen many times. The rearrangement links TRBV28 to TRBJ2-6; 7 nucleotides match TRBD1. The J segment lost 1 base and the V segment lost 6 bases, leaving 3 bases of the junction unmatched. Germline V gene data show CDR1 as MDHEN and CDR2 as SYDVKM. This CDR3 has 15 amino acids. The chain's CDR3 is CASRRDSSGANVLTF. In nucleotides, the CDR3 is TGTGCCAGCAGACGGGACAGTTCTGGGGCCAACGTCCTGACTTTC.

Of note for this clonotype: With a much larger clone just one base away, this may be a read error. The genes are TRBV18 and TRBJ1-5, with 7 bases that match TRBD1. This CDR3 is 13 amino acids long. CDR1 is KGHSH, CDR2 LQKENI, per germline. The DNA for the CDR3 is TGTGCCGGCTCACTCGAGGGGGCTCAGCCCCAGCATTTT. Translation gives CAGSLEGAQPQHF.

The chain carries TRBV13 and TRBJ2-7; no clear D. Trimming took 1 base from V and 4 from J, leaving 5 bases between them. Germline-derived CDR1 and CDR2 are PRHDT and FYEKMQ (reference sequence). The CDR3 is made up of 12 amino acids. The CDR3 is CASSLEQYEQYF. In DNA, the CDR3 is TGTGCCAGCAGCTTAGAGCAGTACGAGCAGTACTTC.

This clonotype occurred many times. The V call is TRBV7-2, the J call TRBJ2-1; tentatively, D is TRBD1 (6 bases). Germline V gives CDR1 SGHTA, CDR2 FQGNSA. This CDR3 region has 18 residues. Deletions cut 1 base from V and 8 bases from J, with 24 bases between. DNA of the CDR3: TGTGCCAGCAGCTTAGTGGGCGGACAGTCGGGCAGTGCACATGAGCAGTTCTTC. This translates into CASSLVGGQSGSAHEQFF.